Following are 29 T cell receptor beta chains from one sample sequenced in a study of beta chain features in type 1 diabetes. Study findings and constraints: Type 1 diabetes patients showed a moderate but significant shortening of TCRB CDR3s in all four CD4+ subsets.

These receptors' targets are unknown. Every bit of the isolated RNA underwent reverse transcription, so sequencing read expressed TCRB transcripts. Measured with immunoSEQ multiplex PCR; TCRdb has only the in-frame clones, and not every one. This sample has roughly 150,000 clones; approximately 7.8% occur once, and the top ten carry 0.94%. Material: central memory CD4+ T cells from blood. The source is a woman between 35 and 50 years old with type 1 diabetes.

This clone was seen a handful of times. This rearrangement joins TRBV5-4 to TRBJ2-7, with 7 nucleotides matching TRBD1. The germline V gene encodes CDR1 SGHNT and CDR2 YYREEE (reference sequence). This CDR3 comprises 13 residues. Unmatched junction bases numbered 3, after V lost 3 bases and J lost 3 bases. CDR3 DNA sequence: TGTGCCAGCAGCTGGGGACAGCTCTACGAGCAGTACTTC. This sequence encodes CASSWGQLYEQYF. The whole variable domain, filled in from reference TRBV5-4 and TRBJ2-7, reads ETGVTQSPTHLIKTRGQQVTLRCSSQSGHNTVSWYQQALGQGPQFIFQYYREEENGRGNFPPRFSGLQFPNYSSELNVNALELDDSALYLCASSWGQLYEQYFGPGTRLTVT.

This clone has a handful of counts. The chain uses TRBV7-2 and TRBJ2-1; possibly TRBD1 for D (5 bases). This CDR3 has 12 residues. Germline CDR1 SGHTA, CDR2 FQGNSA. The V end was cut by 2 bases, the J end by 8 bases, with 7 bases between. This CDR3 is CASSLTRDEQFF. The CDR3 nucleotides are TGTGCCAGCAGCTTAACCAGGGATGAGCAGTTCTTC.

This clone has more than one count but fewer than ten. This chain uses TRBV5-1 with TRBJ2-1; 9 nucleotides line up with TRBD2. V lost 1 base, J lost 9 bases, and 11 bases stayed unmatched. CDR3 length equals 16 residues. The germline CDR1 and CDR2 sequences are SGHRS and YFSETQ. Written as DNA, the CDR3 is TGCGCCAGCAGCTTGACTGGTAGCGGGAGTAGGTCTGAGCAGTTCTTC. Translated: CASSLTGSGSRSEQFF.

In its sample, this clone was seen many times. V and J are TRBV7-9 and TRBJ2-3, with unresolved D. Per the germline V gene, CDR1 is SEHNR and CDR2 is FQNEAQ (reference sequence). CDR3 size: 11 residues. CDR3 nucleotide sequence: TGTGCTTCCCTACTCCGAGATACGCAGTATTTT. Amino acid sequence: CASLLRDTQYF. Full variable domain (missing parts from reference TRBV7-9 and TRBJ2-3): DTGVSQNPRHKITKRGQNVTFRCDPISEHNRLYWYRQTLGQGPEFLTYFQNEAQLEKSRLLSDRFSAERPKGSFSTLEIQRTEQGDSAMYLCASLLRDTQYFGPGTRLTVL.

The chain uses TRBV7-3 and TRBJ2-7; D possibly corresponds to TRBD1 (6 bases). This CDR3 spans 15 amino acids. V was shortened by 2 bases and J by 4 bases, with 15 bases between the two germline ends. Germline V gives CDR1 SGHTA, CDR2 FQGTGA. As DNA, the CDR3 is TGTGCCAGCAGCTTAGTCCCAGGGGAAAATTACGAGCAGTACTTC. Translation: CASSLVPGENYEQYF.

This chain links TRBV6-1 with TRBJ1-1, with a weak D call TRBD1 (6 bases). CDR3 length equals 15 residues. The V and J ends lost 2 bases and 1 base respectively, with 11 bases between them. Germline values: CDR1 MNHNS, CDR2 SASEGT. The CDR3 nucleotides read TGTGCCAGCAGTGAAACCTCGACAGGGAACACTGAAGCTTTCTTT. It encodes CASSETSTGNTEAFF.

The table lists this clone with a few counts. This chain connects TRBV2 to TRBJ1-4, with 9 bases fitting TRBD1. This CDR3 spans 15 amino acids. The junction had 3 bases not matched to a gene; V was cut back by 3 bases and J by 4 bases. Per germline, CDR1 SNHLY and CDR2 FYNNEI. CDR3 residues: CASSERDRVNEKLFF. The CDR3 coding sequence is TGTGCCAGCAGTGAGCGGGACAGGGTTAATGAAAAACTGTTTTTT.

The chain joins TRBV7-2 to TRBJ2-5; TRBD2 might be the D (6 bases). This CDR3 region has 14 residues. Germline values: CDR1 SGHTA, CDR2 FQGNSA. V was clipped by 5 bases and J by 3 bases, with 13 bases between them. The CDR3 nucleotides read TGTGCCAGCAGCACCGGGACTCCAAAAGAGACCCAGTACTTC. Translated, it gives CASSTGTPKETQYF. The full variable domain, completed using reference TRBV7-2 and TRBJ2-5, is GAGVSQSPSNKVTEKGKDVELRCDPISGHTALYWYRQSLGQGLEFLIYFQGNSAPDKSGLPSDRFSAERTGGSVSTLTIQRTQQEDSAVYLCASSTGTPKETQYFGPGTRLLVL.

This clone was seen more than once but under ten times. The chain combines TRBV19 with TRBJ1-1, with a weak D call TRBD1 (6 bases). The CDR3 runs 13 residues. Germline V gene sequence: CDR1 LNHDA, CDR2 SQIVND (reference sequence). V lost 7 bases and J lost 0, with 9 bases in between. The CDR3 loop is CASNGGLNTEAFF. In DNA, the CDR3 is TGTGCCAGTAATGGGGGCCTGAACACTGAAGCTTTCTTT.

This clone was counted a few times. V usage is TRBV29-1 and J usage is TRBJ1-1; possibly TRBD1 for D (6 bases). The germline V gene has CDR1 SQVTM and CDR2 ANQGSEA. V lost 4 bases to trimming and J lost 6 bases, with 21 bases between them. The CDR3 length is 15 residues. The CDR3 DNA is TGCAGCGTTGTTCTTTCGGGGGGGGCAAGGGCTGAAGCTTTCTTT. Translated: CSVVLSGGARAEAFF.

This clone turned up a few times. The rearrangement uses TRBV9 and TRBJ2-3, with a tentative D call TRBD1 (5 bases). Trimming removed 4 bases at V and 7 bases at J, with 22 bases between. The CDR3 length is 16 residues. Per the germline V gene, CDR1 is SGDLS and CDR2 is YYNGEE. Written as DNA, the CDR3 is TGTGCCAGCAGCCCCCACGCTTCTAGGGGTAGGAATACGCAGTATTTT. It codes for CASSPHASRGRNTQYF.

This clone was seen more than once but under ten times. The DNA for the CDR3 is TGTGCCAGCAGCCTCTACGGAGGGAACGAGCAGTACTTC. It translates to CASSLYGGNEQYF. The chain carries TRBV7-3 and TRBJ2-7; TRBD2 might be the D (6 bases). With 5 bases removed from V and 5 bases from J, the gap between germline ends came to 13 bases. CDR1 is SGHTA, CDR2 FQGTGA, per germline. The CDR3 is made up of 13 amino acids.

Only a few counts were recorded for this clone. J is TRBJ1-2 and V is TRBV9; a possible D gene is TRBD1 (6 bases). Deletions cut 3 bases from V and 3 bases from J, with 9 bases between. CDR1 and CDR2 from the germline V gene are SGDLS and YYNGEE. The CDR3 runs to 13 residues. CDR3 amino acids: CASSAQGDYGYTF. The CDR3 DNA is TGTGCCAGCAGCGCACAGGGTGACTATGGCTACACCTTC.

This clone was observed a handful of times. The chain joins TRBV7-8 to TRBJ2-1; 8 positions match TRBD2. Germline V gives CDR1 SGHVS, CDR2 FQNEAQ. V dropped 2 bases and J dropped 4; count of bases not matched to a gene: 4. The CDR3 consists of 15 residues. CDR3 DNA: TGTGCCAGCAGCTTAATTAGCGGGGAGTACAATGAGCAGTTCTTC. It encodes CASSLISGEYNEQFF.

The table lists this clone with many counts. The CDR3 spells CAWSFDRGGDQPQHF. CDR3 nucleotide sequence: TGTGCCTGGAGTTTCGACAGGGGAGGTGACCAGCCCCAGCATTTT. The chain carries TRBV30 and TRBJ1-5; 8 positions match TRBD1. Germline CDR1 reads GTSNPN; CDR2 reads SVGIG (reference sequence). The trim removed 2 bases at V and 7 bases at J, leaving 10 bases unmatched. The CDR3 length is 15 residues.

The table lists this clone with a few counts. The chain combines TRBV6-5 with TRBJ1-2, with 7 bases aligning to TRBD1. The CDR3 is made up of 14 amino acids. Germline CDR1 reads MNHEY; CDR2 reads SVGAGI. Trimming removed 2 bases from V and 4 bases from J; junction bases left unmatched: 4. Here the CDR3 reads CASSYDRVGYGYTF. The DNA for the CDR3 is TGTGCCAGCAGTTACGACAGGGTGGGCTATGGCTACACCTTC.

This chain's CDR3 is CSVEAQGLTEAFF. For the CDR3, the DNA is TGCAGCGTTGAAGCCCAGGGATTGACTGAAGCTTTCTTT. The chain employs TRBV29-1 and TRBJ1-1; TRBD1 might be the D (5 bases). The CDR3 is made up of 13 amino acids. The V and J ends lost 1 base and 5 bases respectively, with 11 bases between them. Germline V gene lookup returns CDR1 SQVTM and CDR2 ANQGSEA.

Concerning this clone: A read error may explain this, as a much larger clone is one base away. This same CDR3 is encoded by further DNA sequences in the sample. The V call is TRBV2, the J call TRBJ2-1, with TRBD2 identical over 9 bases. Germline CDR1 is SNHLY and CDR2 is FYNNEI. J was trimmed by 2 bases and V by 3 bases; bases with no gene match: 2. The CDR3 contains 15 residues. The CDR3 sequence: CASSEAGGPYNEQFF. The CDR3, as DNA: TGTGCCAGCAGTGAGGCGGGAGGGCCCTACAATGAGCAGTTCTTC. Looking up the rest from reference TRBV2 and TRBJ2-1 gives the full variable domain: EPEVTQTPSHQVTQMGQEVILRCVPISNHLYFYWYRQILGQKVEFLVSFYNNEISEKSEIFDDQFSVERPDGSNFTLKIRSTKLEDSAMYFCASSEAGGPYNEQFFGPGTRLTVL.

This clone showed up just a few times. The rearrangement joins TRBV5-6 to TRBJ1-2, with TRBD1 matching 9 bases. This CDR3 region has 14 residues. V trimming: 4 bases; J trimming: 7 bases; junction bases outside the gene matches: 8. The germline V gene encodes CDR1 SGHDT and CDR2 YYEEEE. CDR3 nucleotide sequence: TGTGCCAGCAGCCTGCCGGGACAGGGACCTGGCTACACCTTC. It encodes CASSLPGQGPGYTF.

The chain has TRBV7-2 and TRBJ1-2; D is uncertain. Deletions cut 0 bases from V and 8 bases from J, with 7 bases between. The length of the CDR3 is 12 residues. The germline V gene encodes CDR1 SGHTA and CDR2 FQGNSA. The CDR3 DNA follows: TGTGCCAGCAGCTTAGCGACTGCGGGCTACACCTTC. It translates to CASSLATAGYTF.

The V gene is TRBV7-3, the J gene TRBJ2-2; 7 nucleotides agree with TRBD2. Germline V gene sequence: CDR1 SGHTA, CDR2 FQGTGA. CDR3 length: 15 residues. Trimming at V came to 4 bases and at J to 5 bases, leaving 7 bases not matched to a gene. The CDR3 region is CASSSGLIGTGELFF. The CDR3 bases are TGTGCCAGCAGCTCGGGACTAATTGGTACCGGGGAGCTGTTTTTT.

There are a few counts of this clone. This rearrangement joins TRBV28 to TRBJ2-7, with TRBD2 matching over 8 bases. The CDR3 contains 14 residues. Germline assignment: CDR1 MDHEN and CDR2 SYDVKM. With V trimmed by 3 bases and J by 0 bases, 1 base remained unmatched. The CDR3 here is CASSFAGGSYEQYF. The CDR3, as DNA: TGTGCCAGCAGTTTTGCGGGAGGCTCCTACGAGCAGTACTTC.

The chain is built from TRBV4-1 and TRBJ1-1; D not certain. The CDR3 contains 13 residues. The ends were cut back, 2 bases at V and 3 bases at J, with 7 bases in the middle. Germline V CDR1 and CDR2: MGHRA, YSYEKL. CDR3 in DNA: TGCGCCAGCAGCCAATCCCCATACACTGAAGCTTTCTTT. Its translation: CASSQSPYTEAFF.

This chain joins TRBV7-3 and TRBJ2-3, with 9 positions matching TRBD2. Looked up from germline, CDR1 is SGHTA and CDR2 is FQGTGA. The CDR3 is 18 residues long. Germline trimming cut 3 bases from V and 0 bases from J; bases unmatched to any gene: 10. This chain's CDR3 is CASSLGAGGTSSTDTQYF. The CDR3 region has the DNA TGTGCCAGCAGCTTGGGAGCGGGGGGAACCTCTAGCACAGATACGCAGTATTTT.

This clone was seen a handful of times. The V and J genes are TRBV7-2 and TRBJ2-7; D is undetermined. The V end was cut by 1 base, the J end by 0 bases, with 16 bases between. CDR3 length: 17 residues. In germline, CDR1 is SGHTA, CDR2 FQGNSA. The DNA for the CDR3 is TGTGCCAGCAGCTTAGGACAAGGCTTTCCCGTCTCCTACGAGCAGTACTTC. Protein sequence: CASSLGQGFPVSYEQYF. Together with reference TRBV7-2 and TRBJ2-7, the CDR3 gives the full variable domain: GAGVSQSPSNKVTEKGKDVELRCDPISGHTALYWYRQSLGQGLEFLIYFQGNSAPDKSGLPSDRFSAERTGGSVSTLTIQRTQQEDSAVYLCASSLGQGFPVSYEQYFGPGTRLTVT.

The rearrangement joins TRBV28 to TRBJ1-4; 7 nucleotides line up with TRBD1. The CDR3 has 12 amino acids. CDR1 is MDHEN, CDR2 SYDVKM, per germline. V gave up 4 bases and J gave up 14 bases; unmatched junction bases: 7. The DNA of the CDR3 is TGTGCCAGCAGTTCACGACAGGGTTGGCTGTTTTTT. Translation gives CASSSRQGWLFF.

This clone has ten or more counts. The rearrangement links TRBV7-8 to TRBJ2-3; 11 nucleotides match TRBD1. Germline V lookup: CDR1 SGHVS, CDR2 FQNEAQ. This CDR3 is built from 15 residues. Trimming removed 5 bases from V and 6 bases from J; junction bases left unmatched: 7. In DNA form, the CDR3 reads TGTGCCAGCAGCACCTGGACAGGGGGCTCTGATACGCAGTATTTT. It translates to CASSTWTGGSDTQYF.

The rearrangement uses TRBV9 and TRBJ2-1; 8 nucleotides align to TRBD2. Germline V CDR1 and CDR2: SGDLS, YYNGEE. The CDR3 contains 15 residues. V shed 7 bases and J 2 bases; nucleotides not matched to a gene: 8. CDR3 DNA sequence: TGTGCCAGCGGCTCGGGAGGGAGGACCTACAATGAGCAGTTCTTC. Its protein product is CASGSGGRTYNEQFF.

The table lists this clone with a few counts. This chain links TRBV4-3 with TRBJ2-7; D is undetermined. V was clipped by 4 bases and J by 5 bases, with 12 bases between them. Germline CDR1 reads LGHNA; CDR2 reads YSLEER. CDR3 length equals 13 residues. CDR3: CASSPRPQDEQYF. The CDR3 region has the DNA TGCGCCAGCAGCCCTCGTCCCCAGGACGAGCAGTACTTC.